This T cell receptor beta chain was recovered during a study of PD-1 blockade in classical Hodgkin lymphoma. Every patient relapsed after autologous stem cell transplantation, and brentuximab vedotin exposure varied. This clone has just one count. Method: immunoSEQ multiplex PCR; TCRdb's copy keeps in-frame clones and lacks some. The table has about 150,000 clones, about four fifths seen once. Germline V gene data show CDR1 as GTSNPN and CDR2 as SVGIG (reference sequence). The germline V and J ends were trimmed by 4 bases and 3 bases, with 14 bases remaining between them. The length of the CDR3 is 14 residues.

This sequence joins TRBV30 and TRBJ2-3, with unresolved D. The sample in question was peripheral blood mononuclear cells (PBMCs), obtained before the second cycle of nivolumab. The receptor was derived from a human donor with classical Hodgkin lymphoma. The CDR3 nucleotides read TGTGCCTGGAATCTAGTGAGTACTACAGATACGCAGTATTTT. Translated, it gives CAWNLVSTTDTQYF.